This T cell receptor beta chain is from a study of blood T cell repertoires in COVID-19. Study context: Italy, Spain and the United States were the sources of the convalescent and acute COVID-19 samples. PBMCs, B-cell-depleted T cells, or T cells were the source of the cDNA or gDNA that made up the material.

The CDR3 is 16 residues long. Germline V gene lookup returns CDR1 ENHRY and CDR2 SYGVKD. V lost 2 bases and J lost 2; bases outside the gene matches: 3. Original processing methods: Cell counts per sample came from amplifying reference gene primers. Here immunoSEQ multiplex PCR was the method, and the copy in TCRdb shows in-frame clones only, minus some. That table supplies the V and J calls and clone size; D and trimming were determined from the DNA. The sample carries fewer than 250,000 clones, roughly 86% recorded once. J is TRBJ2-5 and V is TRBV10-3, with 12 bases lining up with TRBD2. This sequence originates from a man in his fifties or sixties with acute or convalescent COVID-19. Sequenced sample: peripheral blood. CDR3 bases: TGTGCCATCAGTGAGACTGGACTAGCGGGGCAAGAGACCCAGTACTTC. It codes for CAISETGLAGQETQYF.